The TCR beta chain described here comes from a study of a mutant IDH1 vaccine in newly diagnosed glioma. Looking at the study overall: Patients underwent eight vaccinations, which took place in weeks 1, 3, 5, 7, 11, 15, 19 and 23. Treated patients, averaging about 40 years, were around 62% male and about 38% female.

Concerning this clone itself: Its antigen remains unknown.

Sample time point: week 23, last vaccination. Vaccine doses each comprised 300 ug of mutant IDH1 20-mer peptide, with topical imiquimod. Astrocytomas that were new, WHO grade 3 or 4, IDH1-mutant and ATRX-lost were present in the donors. Study-wide findings and caveats: Induction of immune responses by the vaccine occurred in 93.3% of patients.

Libraries were prepared by immunoSEQ multiplex PCR; TCRdb keeps only in-frame clonotypes and omits some of them. The repertoire includes roughly 60,000 clones, about 88% of them detected once, and roughly 4% sits in the top ten. Germline V gene data show CDR1 as SGDLS and CDR2 as YYNGEE. This CDR3 has 14 amino acids. Between the trimmed V and J ends, which lost 3 bases and 0 bases, there was a span of 9 bases. The sequenced sample was PBMCs, obtained from a glioma patient whose treatment included an IDH1 peptide vaccine. The TCR originated in a young man with glioma. The chain has TRBV9 and TRBJ1-2, with TRBD1 as a possible D gene (6 bases). Written as DNA, the CDR3 is TGTGCCAGCAGCGCCGGACAGACTAACTATGGCTACACCTTC. Translating it yields CASSAGQTNYGYTF. The full variable domain, rest sourced from reference TRBV9 and TRBJ1-2, is DSGVTQTPKHLITATGQRVTLRCSPRSGDLSVYWYQQSLDQGLQFLIQYYNGEERAKGNILERFSAQQFPDLHSELNLSSLELGDSALYFCASSAGQTNYGYTFGSGTRLTVV.